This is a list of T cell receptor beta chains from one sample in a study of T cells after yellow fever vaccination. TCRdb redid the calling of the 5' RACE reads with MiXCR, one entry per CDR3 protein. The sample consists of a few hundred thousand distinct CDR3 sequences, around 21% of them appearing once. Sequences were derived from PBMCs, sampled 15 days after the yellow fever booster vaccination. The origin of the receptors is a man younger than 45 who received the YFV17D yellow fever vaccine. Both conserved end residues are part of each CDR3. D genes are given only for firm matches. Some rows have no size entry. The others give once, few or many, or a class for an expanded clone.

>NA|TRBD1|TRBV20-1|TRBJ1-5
CSARTGGNRNQPQHF
TGCAGTGCTAGGACAGGGGGCAATAGAAATCAGCCCCAGCATTTT
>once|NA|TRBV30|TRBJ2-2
CAWSVTWARITGELFF
TGTGCCTGGAGTGTAACTTGGGCCCGGATAACCGGGGAGCTGTTTTTT
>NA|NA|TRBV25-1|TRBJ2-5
CASSDYPQETQYF
TGTGCCAGCAGTGATTACCCCCAAGAGACCCAGTACTTC
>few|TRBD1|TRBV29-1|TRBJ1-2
CSVLKGGDYGYTF
TGCAGCGTTCTAAAAGGGGGCGACTATGGCTACACCTTC
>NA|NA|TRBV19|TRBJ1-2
CASSISGTGTTRPGYTF
TGTGCCAGTAGTATTTCTGGGACCGGGACAACTCGGCCGGGCTACACCTTC
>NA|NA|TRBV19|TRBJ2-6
CASSSSTDSASGANVLTF
TGTGCCAGTAGTTCCTCGACGGACTCTGCATCTGGGGCCAACGTCCTGACTTTC
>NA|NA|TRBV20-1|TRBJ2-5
CSASPGFEETQYF
TGCAGTGCTAGTCCTGGGTTCGAAGAGACCCAGTACTTC
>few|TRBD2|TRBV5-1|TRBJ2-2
CASSAGLAGTDTGELFF
TGCGCCAGCAGCGCGGGACTAGCGGGAACAGACACCGGGGAGCTGTTTTTT
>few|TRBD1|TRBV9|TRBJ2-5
CASSANTRTGQQETQYF
TGTGCCAGCAGCGCCAACACTCGGACAGGGCAGCAAGAGACCCAGTACTTC
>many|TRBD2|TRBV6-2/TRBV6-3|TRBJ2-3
CASRPLGRSGSPTDTQYF
TGTGCCAGCCGCCCCCTTGGAAGAAGCGGGAGCCCGACGGATACGCAGTATTTT
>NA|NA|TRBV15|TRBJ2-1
CATSRRDSYNEQFF
TGTGCCACCAGCAGGAGGGACTCCTACAATGAGCAGTTCTTC
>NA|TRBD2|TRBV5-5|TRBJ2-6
CASSLRLAGTSGANVLTF
TGTGCCAGCAGCTTGAGACTAGCGGGGACCTCTGGGGCCAACGTCCTGACTTTC
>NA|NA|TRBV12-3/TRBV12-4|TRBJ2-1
CASSLRSLYNEQFF
TGTGCCAGCAGTTTAAGGTCCCTATACAATGAGCAGTTCTTC
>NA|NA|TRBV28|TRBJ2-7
CATGRKAYEQYF
TGTGCCACGGGGAGGAAAGCCTACGAGCAGTACTTC
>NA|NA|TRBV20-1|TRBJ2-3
CSAIGQGFTDTQYF
TGCAGTGCTATCGGCCAGGGGTTCACAGATACGCAGTATTTT
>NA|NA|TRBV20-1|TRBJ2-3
CSAGGSTDTQYF
TGCAGTGCGGGCGGTAGCACAGATACGCAGTATTTT
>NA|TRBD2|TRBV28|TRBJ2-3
CASSYRLAASDTQYF
TGTGCCAGCAGTTACCGACTAGCGGCCTCCGATACGCAGTATTTT
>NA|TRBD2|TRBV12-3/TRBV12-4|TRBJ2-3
CASNLQAGDASTDTQYF
TGTGCCAGCAACCTACAAGCGGGAGATGCTAGCACAGATACGCAGTATTTT
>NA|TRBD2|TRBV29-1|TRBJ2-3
CSVARLAGGVDTQYF
TGCAGCGTTGCCAGACTAGCGGGAGGTGTAGATACGCAGTATTTT
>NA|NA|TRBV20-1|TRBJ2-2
CSARRGGGTGELFF
TGCAGTGCTAGGCGAGGTGGAGGCACCGGGGAGCTGTTTTTT
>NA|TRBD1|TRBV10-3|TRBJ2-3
CAIGGQGVSTDTQYF
TGTGCCATCGGAGGACAGGGGGTTAGCACAGATACGCAGTATTTT
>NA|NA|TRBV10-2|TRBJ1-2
CASSSPTNHGYTF
TGCGCCAGCAGTTCCCCGACGAACCATGGCTACACCTTC
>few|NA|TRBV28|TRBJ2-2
CASSLEGRSGELFF
TGTGCCAGCAGTTTAGAGGGTCGGTCCGGGGAGCTGTTTTTT
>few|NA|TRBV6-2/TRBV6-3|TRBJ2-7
CASSHGIGQYF
TGTGCCAGCAGCCACGGGATCGGGCAGTACTTC
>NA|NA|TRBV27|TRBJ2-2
CASSLVGYTGELFF
TGTGCCAGCAGTTTGGTAGGGTACACCGGGGAGCTGTTTTTT
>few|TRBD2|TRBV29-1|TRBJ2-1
CSANLAGTYNEQFF
TGCAGCGCCAACCTAGCGGGAACTTACAATGAGCAGTTCTTC